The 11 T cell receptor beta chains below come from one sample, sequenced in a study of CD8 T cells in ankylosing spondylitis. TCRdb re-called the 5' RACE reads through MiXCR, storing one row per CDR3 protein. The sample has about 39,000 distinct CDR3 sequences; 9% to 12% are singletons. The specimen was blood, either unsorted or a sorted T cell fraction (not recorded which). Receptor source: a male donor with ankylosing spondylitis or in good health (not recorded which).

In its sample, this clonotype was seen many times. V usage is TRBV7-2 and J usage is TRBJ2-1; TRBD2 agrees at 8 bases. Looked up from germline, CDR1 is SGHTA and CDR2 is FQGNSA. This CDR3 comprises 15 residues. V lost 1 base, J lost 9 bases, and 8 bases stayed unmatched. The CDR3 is CASSLGTSREGEQFF. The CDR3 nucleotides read TGTGCCAGCAGCTTAGGGACTAGCCGGGAGGGTGAGCAGTTCTTC. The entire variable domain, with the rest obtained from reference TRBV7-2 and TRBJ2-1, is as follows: GAGVSQSPSNKVTEKGKDVELRCDPISGHTALYWYRQSLGQGLEFLIYFQGNSAPDKSGLPSDRFSAERTGGSVSTLTIQRTQQEDSAVYLCASSLGTSREGEQFFGPGTRLTVL.

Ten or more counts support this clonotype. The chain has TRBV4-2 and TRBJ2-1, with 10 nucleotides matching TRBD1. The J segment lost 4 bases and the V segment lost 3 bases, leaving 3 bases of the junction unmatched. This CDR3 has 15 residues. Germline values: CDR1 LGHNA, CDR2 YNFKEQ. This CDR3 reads CASSQWTGGYNEQFF. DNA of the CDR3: TGTGCCAGCAGCCAGTGGACAGGGGGGTACAATGAGCAGTTCTTC.

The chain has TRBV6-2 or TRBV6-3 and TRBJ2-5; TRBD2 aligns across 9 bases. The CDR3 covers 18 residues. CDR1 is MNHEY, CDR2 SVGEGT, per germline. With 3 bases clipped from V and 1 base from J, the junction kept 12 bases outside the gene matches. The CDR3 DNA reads TGTGCCAGCAGTTATTCCTGGACTAGCGAATTGGGCCAAGAGACCCAGTACTTC. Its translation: CASSYSWTSELGQETQYF.

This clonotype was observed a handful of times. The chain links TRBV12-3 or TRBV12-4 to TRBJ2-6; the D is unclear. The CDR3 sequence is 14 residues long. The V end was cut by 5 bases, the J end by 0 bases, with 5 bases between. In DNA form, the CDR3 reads TGTGCCAGCAGTCGGAACTCTGGGGCCAACGTCCTGACTTTC. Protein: CASSRNSGANVLTF.

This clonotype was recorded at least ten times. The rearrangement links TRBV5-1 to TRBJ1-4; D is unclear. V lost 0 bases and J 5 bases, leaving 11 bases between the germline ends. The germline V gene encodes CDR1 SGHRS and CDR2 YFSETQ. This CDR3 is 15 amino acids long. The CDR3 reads CASSLASRWNEKLFF. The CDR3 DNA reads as TGCGCCAGCAGCTTGGCTAGCAGATGGAATGAAAAACTGTTTTTT.

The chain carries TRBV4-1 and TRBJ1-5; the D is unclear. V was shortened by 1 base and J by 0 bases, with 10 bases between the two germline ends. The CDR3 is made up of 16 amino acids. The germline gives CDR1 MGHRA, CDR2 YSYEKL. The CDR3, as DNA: TGCGCCAGCAGCCAAGGGTCCACAAATAGCAATCAGCCCCAGCATTTT. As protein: CASSQGSTNSNQPQHF.

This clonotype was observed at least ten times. CDR3: CASSLAPDRANQPQHF. CDR3 coding DNA: TGTGCCAGCAGCTTAGCGCCGGACAGGGCCAATCAGCCCCAGCATTTT. The chain uses TRBV7-8 and TRBJ1-5; 8 bases are a match to TRBD1. The CDR3 extends over 16 amino acids. The V and J ends lost 0 bases and 3 bases, in that order; junction bases with no gene match: 4. Germline assignment: CDR1 SGHVS and CDR2 FQNEAQ.

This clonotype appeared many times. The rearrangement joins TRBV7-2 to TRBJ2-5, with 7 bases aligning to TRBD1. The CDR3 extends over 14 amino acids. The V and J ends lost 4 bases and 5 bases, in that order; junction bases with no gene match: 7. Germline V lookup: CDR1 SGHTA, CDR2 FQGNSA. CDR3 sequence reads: CASSYPDRDETQYF. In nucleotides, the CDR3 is TGTGCCAGCAGCTACCCTGACAGGGATGAGACCCAGTACTTC.

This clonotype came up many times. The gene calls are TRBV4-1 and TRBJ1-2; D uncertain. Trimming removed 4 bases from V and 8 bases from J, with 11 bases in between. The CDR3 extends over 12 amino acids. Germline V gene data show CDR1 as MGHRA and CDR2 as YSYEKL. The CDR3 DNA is TGCGCCAGCAGCCCCCTGATGGGCGGCTACACCTTC. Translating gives CASSPLMGGYTF.

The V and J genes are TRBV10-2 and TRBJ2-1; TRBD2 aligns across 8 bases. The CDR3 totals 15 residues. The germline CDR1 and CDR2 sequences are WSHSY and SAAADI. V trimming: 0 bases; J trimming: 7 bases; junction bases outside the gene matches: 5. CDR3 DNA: TGCGCCAGCAGTGAGTCAGCGGGAGAGGGGAATGAGCAGTTCTTC. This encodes CASSESAGEGNEQFF.

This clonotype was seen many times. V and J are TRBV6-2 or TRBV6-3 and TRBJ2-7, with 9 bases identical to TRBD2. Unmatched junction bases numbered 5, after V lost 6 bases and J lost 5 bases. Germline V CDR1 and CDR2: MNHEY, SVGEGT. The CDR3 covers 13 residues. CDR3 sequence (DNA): TGTGCCAGCAGCTCTGCGGGGGGGAACGAGCAGTACTTC. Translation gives CASSSAGGNEQYF.